One sample yielded the 9 T cell receptor beta chains listed below, sequenced in a study of T cells expressing NK-cell markers. TCRdb re-called the 5' RACE reads and shows each CDR3 protein once, DNA omitted. There are about 150,000 distinct CDR3 sequences in the sample, with over 35% held by the top ten. Material for sequencing was blood T cells: a sorted CD56 or NKG2C T cell subset, CD4+ or CD8+ T cells, or bulk PBMC T cells (not recorded which). These receptors were obtained from a woman aged 45 to 65 in good health.

The rearrangement links TRBV29-1 to TRBJ1-5; TCRdb lists TRBD1, though no DNA is available to test this call. From germline, CDR1 is SQVTM and CDR2 ANQGSEA. The CDR3 spans 13 residues. The CDR3 sequence: CSALQGSQGPQHF.

This sequence joins TRBV4-1 and TRBJ2-5; without DNA, the TCRdb call of TRBD2 cannot be checked. The CDR3 spans 17 residues. CDR1 and CDR2 from the germline V gene are MGHRA and YSYEKL. The CDR3 loop reads CASSERRLAGEGETQYF.

The V and J genes are TRBV7-9 and TRBJ1-2; TCRdb's D gene call, TRBD1, goes unchecked for lack of DNA. The CDR3 has 13 residues. Germline CDR1 is SEHNR and CDR2 is FQNEAQ (reference sequence). CDR3 residues: CASSPRAGDGYTF.

This chain links TRBV4-2 with TRBJ1-4. The CDR3 totals 16 residues. Germline V gives CDR1 LGHNA, CDR2 YNFKEQ. CDR3 loop: CASSQLLIATNEKLFF.

J is TRBJ1-1 and V is TRBV9; no DNA is available, so the TRBD1 call from TCRdb remains unchecked. Germline V lookup: CDR1 SGDLS, CDR2 YYNGEE. This CDR3 is 14 amino acids long. CDR3 in amino acids: CASSASDSLTEAFF.

CDR3 sequence: CASSEGLADTDTQYF. The J gene is TRBJ2-3, the V gene TRBV6-1; TCRdb picks TRBD2, but there is no DNA to check that call. The CDR3 has 15 amino acids. Germline V lookup: CDR1 MNHNS, CDR2 SASEGT.

The chain couples TRBV5-4 to TRBJ1-4. The CDR3 contains 15 residues. The germline V gene encodes CDR1 SGHNT and CDR2 YYREEE (reference sequence). The chain's CDR3 is CASSSGGPTNEKLFF.

The chain carries TRBV6-2 or TRBV6-3 and TRBJ2-2; TCRdb's assignment of TRBD1 cannot be checked, as there is no DNA. The CDR3 totals 14 residues. Germline CDR1 and CDR2: MNHEY and SVGEGT. CDR3 loop: CASSSTGNTGELFF.

This chain connects TRBV27 to TRBJ2-2; TCRdb reports TRBD1, a call that lacks DNA to check it against. There are 16 residues in the CDR3. The V gene's germline CDR1 is MNHEY and CDR2 SMNVEV (reference sequence). This CDR3 is CASSLSKPGRTGELFF.